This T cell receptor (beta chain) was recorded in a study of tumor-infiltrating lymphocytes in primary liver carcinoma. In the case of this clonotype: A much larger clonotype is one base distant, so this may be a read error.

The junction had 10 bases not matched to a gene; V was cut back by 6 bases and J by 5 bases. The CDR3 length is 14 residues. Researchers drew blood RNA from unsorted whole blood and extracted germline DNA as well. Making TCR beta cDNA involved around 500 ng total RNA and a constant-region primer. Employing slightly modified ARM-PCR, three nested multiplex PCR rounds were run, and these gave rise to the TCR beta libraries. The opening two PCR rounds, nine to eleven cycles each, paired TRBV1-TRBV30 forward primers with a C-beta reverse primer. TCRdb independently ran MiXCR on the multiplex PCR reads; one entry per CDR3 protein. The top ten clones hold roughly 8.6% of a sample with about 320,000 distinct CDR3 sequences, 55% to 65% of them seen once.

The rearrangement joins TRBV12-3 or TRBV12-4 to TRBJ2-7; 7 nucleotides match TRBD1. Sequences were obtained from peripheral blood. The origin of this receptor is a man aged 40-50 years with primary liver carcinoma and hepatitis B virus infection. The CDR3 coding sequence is TGTGCCAGCAGGGGGACAGCTGCGTCCCACGAGCAGTACTTC. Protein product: CASRGTAASHEQYF.